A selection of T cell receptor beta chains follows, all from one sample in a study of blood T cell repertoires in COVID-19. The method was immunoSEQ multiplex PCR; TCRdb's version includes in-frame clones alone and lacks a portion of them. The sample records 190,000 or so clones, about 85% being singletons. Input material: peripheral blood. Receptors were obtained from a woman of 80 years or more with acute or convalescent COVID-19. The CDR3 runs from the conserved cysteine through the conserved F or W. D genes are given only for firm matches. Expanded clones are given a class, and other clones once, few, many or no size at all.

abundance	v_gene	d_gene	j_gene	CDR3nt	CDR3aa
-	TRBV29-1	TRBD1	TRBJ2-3	TGCAGCGTTCTTAACAGGGGTAGCACAGATACGCAGTATTTT	CSVLNRGSTDTQYF
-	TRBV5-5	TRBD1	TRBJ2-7	TGTGCCAGCAGCTTGGGACAGGGGGATTTCTACGAGCAGTACTTC	CASSLGQGDFYEQYF
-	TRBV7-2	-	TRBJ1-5	TGTGCCAGCAGCTTACCCGGTCAGCCCCAGCATTTT	CASSLPGQPQHF
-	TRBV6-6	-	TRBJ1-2	TGTGCCAGCAGTCGATCCGCAGGGACAACTAACTATGGCTACACCTTC	CASSRSAGTTNYGYTF
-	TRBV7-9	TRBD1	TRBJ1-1	TGTGCCAGCAGCTTAGGGGGACAGGGAATTGTGAACACTGAAGCTTTCTTT	CASSLGGQGIVNTEAFF
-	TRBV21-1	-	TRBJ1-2	TGTGCCAGCAGCTCACGGGACAACATCCCCTATGGCTACACCTTC	CASSSRDNIPYGYTF
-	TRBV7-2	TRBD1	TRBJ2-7	TGTGCCAGCAGCTTGTTTGGGACAGGGGCCAACGAGCAGTACTTC	CASSLFGTGANEQYF
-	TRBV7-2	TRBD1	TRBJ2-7	TGTGCCAGCAGCCCCAGGGGGCCCACCTACGAGCAGTACTTC	CASSPRGPTYEQYF
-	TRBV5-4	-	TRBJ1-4	TGTGCCAGCAGCCATTCTCAGGCAGGGCGAGAGGAAAAACTGTTTTTT	CASSHSQAGREEKLFF
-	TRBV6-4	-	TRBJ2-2	TGTGCCAGCAGTGTCTTAGCACAAACCGGGGAGCTGTTTTTT	CASSVLAQTGELFF
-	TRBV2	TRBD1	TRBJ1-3	TGTGCCAGCAGTGAAGGGACAGGGTCCCCCTCTGGAAACACCATATATTTT	CASSEGTGSPSGNTIYF
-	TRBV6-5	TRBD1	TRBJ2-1	TGTGCCAGCAGGGGACAGGCGACCTACAATGAGCAGTTCTTC	CASRGQATYNEQFF
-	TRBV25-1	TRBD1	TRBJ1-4	TGTGCCAGCAGGGAGAGACAGGGGGTACGGGAAAAACTGTTTTTT	CASRERQGVREKLFF
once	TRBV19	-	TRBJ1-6	TGTGCCAGTAAAGCGACAGAGAATTCACCCCTCCACTTT	CASKATENSPLHF
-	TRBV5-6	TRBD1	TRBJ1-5	TGTGCCAGCAGCCCCGGGACAGTGGGTGGGCTGCCCCAGCATTTT	CASSPGTVGGLPQHF
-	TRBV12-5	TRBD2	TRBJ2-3	TGTGCTAGTGGTTTGGTACTGAGTAGCGGGGGATCAGATACGCAGTATTTT	CASGLVLSSGGSDTQYF
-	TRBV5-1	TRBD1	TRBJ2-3	TGCGCCAGCAGCCGGGACAGGGGCACAGATACGCAGTATTTT	CASSRDRGTDTQYF
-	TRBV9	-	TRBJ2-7	TGTGCCAGCAGCGTTTCCCCCGCCTACGAGCAGTACTTC	CASSVSPAYEQYF
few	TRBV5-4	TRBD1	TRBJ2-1	TGTGCCAGCAGACCCGGGGACAGGGGCAATGAGCAGTTCTTC	CASRPGDRGNEQFF
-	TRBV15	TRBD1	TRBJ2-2	TGTGCCACCAGCAGAGATATTGTGGGACAGGGTGGCACCGGGGAGCTGTTTTTT	CATSRDIVGQGGTGELFF
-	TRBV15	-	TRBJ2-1	TGTGCCACCAGCAGAGAAGGAGGAGGGTTCGGGCGTAGAAATGAGCAGTTCTTC	CATSREGGGFGRRNEQFF
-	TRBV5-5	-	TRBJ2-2	TGTGCCAGCAGCTTTACGGGGGCGAACACCGGGGAGCTGTTTTTT	CASSFTGANTGELFF
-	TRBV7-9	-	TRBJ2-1	TGTGCCAGCAGCTTAGGTTCGAGCTCCTACAATGAGCAGTTCTTC	CASSLGSSSYNEQFF
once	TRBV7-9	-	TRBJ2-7	TGTGCCAGCAGCCCAGGGTCTAACGAGCAGTACTTC	CASSPGSNEQYF
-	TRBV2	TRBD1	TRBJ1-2	TGTGCCAGCAGTGCGGGACAGAACTATGGCTACACCTTC	CASSAGQNYGYTF
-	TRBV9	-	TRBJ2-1	TGTGCCAGCAGTCTCGACAGTCTCTACAATGAGCAGTTCTTC	CASSLDSLYNEQFF
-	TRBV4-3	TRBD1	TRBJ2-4	TGCGCCAGCAGCCAGGGTCTGACCGGGACAGGAAAAAACATTCAGTACTTC	CASSQGLTGTGKNIQYF
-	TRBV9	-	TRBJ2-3	TGTGCCAGCAGCGAGGCCCGTGGCGGCCGCATCGGGTTCTCTTTT	CASSEARGGRIGFSF
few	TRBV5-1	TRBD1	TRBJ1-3	TGCGCCAGCAGCCTTACAGGGGGGCCGTCTGGAAACACCATATATTTT	CASSLTGGPSGNTIYF
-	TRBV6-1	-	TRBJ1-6	TGTGCCAGCAGTGAAGGTGACAGTCTCCTTCACGCTTCAAATTCACCCCTCCACTTT	CASSEGDSLLHASNSPLHF
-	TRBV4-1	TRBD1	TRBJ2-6	TGCGCCAGCAGCCAAGACCGACAGGGGGCCAGCTCTGGGGCCAACGTCCTGACTTTC	CASSQDRQGASSGANVLTF
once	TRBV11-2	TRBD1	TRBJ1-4	TGTGCCAGCAGCAAACAGGGGTTCGGTACTGAAAAACTGTTTTTT	CASSKQGFGTEKLFF
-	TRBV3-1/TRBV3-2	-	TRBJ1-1	TGTGCCAGCAGCCAAGTATATCCCACTGAAGCTTTCTTT	CASSQVYPTEAFF
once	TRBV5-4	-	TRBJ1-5	TGTGCCAGCAGCTTGGCAGGGGCAGGGCCCCAGCATTTT	CASSLAGAGPQHF
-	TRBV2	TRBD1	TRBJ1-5	TGTGCCAGCAGTGAAACAGGGGGTAATCAGCCCCAGCATTTT	CASSETGGNQPQHF
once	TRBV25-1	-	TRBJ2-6	TGTGCCAGCAATCAGGGGATCTCTGGGGCCAACGTCCTGACTTTC	CASNQGISGANVLTF
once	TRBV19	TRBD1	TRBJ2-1	TGTGCCAGTAGTTCGGGACAGGGGAGGTTCTTC	CASSSGQGRFF
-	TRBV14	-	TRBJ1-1	TGTGCCAGCAGCCACTCAACGCCAGGGTCGTCGTCTGAAGCTTTCTTT	CASSHSTPGSSSEAFF
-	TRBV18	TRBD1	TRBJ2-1	TGTGCCAGCTCACCATTGGGACAGGGTCTGAATGAGCAGTTCTTC	CASSPLGQGLNEQFF
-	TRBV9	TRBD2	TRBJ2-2	TGTGCCAGCAGACTTAGCGGGAGCGGGACCGGGGAGCTGTTTTTT	CASRLSGSGTGELFF
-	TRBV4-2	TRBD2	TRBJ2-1	TGTGCCAGCAGCCGCGATGACCGTAGCGGGGGGTACAATGAGCAGTTCTTC	CASSRDDRSGGYNEQFF
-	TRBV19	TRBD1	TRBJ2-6	TGTGCCAGTAGTAGGGGTAGACAGGGGAGTGGGGCCAACGTCCTGACTTTC	CASSRGRQGSGANVLTF
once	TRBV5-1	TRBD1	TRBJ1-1	TGCGCCAGCAGCTTGGCCGGGGACAGGGCCACTGAAGCTTTCTTT	CASSLAGDRATEAFF
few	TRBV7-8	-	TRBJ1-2	TGTGCCAGCAGCCCCTCAGGGGACTATGGCTACACCTTC	CASSPSGDYGYTF
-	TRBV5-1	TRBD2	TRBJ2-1	TGCGCCAGCAGCTCGGGAGGGCAGGGCGTCGATGAGCAGTTCTTC	CASSSGGQGVDEQFF
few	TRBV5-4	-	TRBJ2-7	TGTGCCAGCAGCTACGGCGGCGAGCAGTACTTC	CASSYGGEQYF
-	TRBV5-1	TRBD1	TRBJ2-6	TGCGCCAGCAGCTTGGGTGACAGGGGTACTGGGGCCAACGTCCTGACTTTC	CASSLGDRGTGANVLTF
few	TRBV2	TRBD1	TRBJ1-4	TGTGCCAGCAGCGACCGAAAGGGGACAGGAGTGAATGAAAAACTGTTTTTT	CASSDRKGTGVNEKLFF
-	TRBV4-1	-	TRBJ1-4	TGCGCCAGCAGCCTAACAGGGACCCTGGGGCAACTGTTTTTT	CASSLTGTLGQLFF
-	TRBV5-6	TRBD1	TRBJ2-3	TGTGCCAGCGGATCCCGGGACAGGGGGCATCATACGCAGTATTTT	CASGSRDRGHHTQYF
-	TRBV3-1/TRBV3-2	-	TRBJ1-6	TGTGCCAGCAGCCAAGCTAACTCACCCCTCCACTTT	CASSQANSPLHF
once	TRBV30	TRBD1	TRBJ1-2	TGTGCCTGGAGTCCGGGGACAGGGCGCTCCGATGGCTACACCTTC	CAWSPGTGRSDGYTF
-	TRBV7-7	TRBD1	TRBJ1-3	TGTGCCAGCAGCCCGACAGGGTTAGGAAACACCATATATTTT	CASSPTGLGNTIYF
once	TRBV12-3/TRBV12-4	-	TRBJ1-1	TGTGCCAGCAGTTTGGCGGCCGGGACTGAAGCTTTCTTT	CASSLAAGTEAFF